This record looks at one T cell receptor beta chain sequence and its context. The data are from a study of blood T cell repertoires in COVID-19. Whole-study context: Material from acute and convalescent COVID-19 was sourced from the United States, Italy and Spain. The analysed material was cDNA or gDNA that came from T cells, B-cell-depleted T cells, or PBMCs.

V lost 0 bases, J lost 8 bases, and 20 bases lay in between. This CDR3 contains 17 residues. Germline CDR1 and CDR2: GTSNPN and SVGIG (reference sequence). In the original processing: Scientists estimated how many nucleated cells there were by amplifying reference gene primers. Here immunoSEQ multiplex PCR was the method, and the copy in TCRdb shows in-frame clones only, minus some. That table gives V, J and clone size, and the DNA gave D and trimming. This sample has 90,000 to 130,000 clones; about 80% occur once, and the top ten carry about 3.8%. This TCR came from a woman older than 75 with acute or convalescent COVID-19. The rearrangement joins TRBV30 to TRBJ1-6, with a possible D match to TRBD1 (5 bases). Sequencing was done on a sample of peripheral blood. Here the CDR3 reads CAWSVPPGLNSYSPLHF. The DNA for the CDR3 is TGTGCCTGGAGTGTACCCCCGGGACTGAATAGTTATTCACCCCTCCACTTT. Together with reference TRBV30 and TRBJ1-6, the CDR3 gives the full variable domain: SQTIHQWPATLVQPVGSPLSLECTVEGTSNPNLYWYRQAAGRGLQLLFYSVGIGQISSEVPQNLSASRPQDRQFILSSKKLLLSDSGFYLCAWSVPPGLNSYSPLHFGNGTRLTVT.